This TCR beta chain appears in the sequencing data of a study of blood T cell repertoires in COVID-19. The overall study: The United States, Italy and Spain provided the acute and convalescent COVID-19 samples. PBMCs, B-cell-depleted T cells, or T cells were the source of the cDNA or gDNA that made up the material.

Per the original methods: By means of reference gene primer amplification, nucleated cell counts were estimated. Clones were read by immunoSEQ multiplex PCR, and TCRdb kept only the in-frame ones, dropping some. V and J calls and clone size come straight from that table; D and trimming were deduced from the DNA. The data contain approximately 340,000 clones, over 70% of them singletons. The V gene's germline CDR1 is MNHEY and CDR2 SVGAGI. V dropped 5 bases and J dropped 5; count of bases not matched to a gene: 6. CDR3 size: 14 residues. The sequencing sample was made of peripheral blood. The V and J genes are TRBV6-5 and TRBJ1-5, with 7 bases that match TRBD1. This sequence was found in a man between 25 and 39 years old with active or convalescent COVID-19. CDR3 loop: CASSPPGGHQPQHF. CDR3 DNA sequence: TGTGCCAGCAGTCCTCCAGGGGGGCATCAGCCCCAGCATTTT.